This TCR beta chain was recovered during a study of shared clonotypes between healthy human individuals (dated by TCRdb to the early 2020s). For context, the study as a whole: A few men and a couple of women, aged 18 to 49 years, made up the cohort. For each donor, CD4 naive and CD4 memory were each run on three plates, CD8 naive on two plates, and CD8 memory on one plate. Blood TCR repertoires of about 5 healthy adults were deeply sequenced to estimate repertoire size and the extent of clonotype sharing between individuals. Different laboratories and diverse techniques were used to prepare libraries and sequence TCR repertoires, to increase sequencing depth and limit assay-specific biases. Each donor's leukapheresis produced roughly between about 0.8 and 8.9 billion PBMCs. Findings and caveats that apply to the study as a whole: Sharing across several donors was observed for about 5% of naive CD4, about 3.2% of naive CD8, over 2% of memory CD4, and about 0.4% of memory CD8 clonotypes. Pairwise subsampling led to the expectation that sequencing depth would affect the degree of clonotype sharing among donors. Larger estimated clonotype richness was generally found for naive subsets than for memory subsets. Compared with non-shared clonotypes, clonotypes shared by all four sorted-subset donors had higher generation probabilities. Even with the large sequencing depth, rarefaction of the sorted-subset datasets indicated that sequencing was incomplete. Sampling was restricted to blood, and TCR repertoires in tissue are likely to differ from TCR repertoires in blood. The genetic and exposure-history diversity represented was limited by the small number of donors.

TCR CDR3 regions were amplified from genomic DNA by multiplex PCR using the deep immunoSEQ assay. For each cell subset, the extracted genomic DNA was distributed evenly across all wells of several immunoSEQ 96-well plates, and each plate served as one replicate. For sorted subsets, each replicate PCR was loaded with 150 to 250 ng genomic DNA, equivalent to 32,000 or so T cell genomes. Purified libraries were measured with a Qubit 3.0 fluorometer, size-checked on a Bioanalyzer 2100, and measured again with the KAPA Library Quantification kit. A separate single-read 150-cycle Illumina NextSeq 550 flow cell was used to sequence each immunoSEQ 96-well plate. Regarding the original processing steps: The immunoSEQ output contained only junctional sequences without quality scores, so filtering could not match that applied to full-length reads. Sequences were annotated with PyIR, a Python wrapper for IgBLAST v1.9, and V/J genes and CDR3 were assigned using IMGT germline references. Reads were removed for weak V/J assignments (E-value above 1e-6), missing CDR3, stop codons, out-of-frame junctions, or ambiguous translated residues. V3J clonotypes were defined as sequences sharing the same inferred V gene, J gene, and CDR3 amino acid sequence. Percentage overlap between repertoires was calculated by dividing the number of shared unique clonotypes by the size of the smaller repertoire. Richness of each repertoire was evaluated using RTK rarefaction, the Chao1 estimator, and Recon v2.1 estimates of unobserved clonotypes. Generation probabilities for all TCRbeta clonotypes obtained by the gDNA method from a handful of donors were computed using OLGA. TCRdb provides this immuneACCESS table in a form limited to in-frame rearrangements. Some clones are lacking; in checked studies, under half of them reflect an unresolved V gene, and why the rest are absent is not known. That table gives V, J and clone size, and the DNA gave D and trimming. This sample is represented by 1.5 million to 2.5 million clones; about 94% of them were singletons. The top ten clonotypes cover more than 0.95% of the sample.

The CDR3 contains 13 residues, cysteine and phenylalanine counted. CDR3 DNA only is kept here, 39 bases in frame from base 1. Looking up the germline V gene (reference sequence) yields CDR1 LNHDA and CDR2 SQIVND. V and J are truncated by 9 bases and 3 bases respectively, leaving an intervening sequence of 14 bases. As regards this clone: The antigen it binds to is not known. No base qualities exist here, and no much larger clone lies one base off it.

For the CD8 naive samples, CD45RO-negative cells were positively selected for CCR7, yielding a CD45RA+CCR7+ population from which TemRA cells were excluded. Donors were healthy HIV-negative adults with no recently reported acute infections or vaccinations. Only Caucasian adults living in Nashville, Tennessee, USA were represented among the donors. Blood was collected by leukapheresis, and PBMCs were isolated by Ficoll-Histopaque density gradient centrifugation and then cryopreserved in liquid nitrogen vapor phase. Purity and quantity of every magnetically sorted T cell population were checked by analytical flow cytometry. From each sorted fraction, genomic DNA was isolated and quantified by UV absorbance on a Nanodrop 2000c.

The chain uses TRBV19 and TRBJ1-1; 5 matching bases give a weak D call of TRBD1. The clonotype was recovered from a man younger than 35 in good health. The sequenced sample consisted of naive CD8+ T cells sorted from blood. The cell subset or site label for this specimen denotes: CD45RA+CCR7+. The nucleotide sequence is given as TGTGCCAGCCGGGACTCCTACGACACTGAAGCTTTCTTT. Its coded protein is CASRDSYDTEAFF.